The rows below give T cell receptor beta chains drawn from one sample of a study of identical twins. TCRdb reanalysed the 5' RACE reads using MiXCR and keeps one entry per CDR3 protein. Of about 280,000 distinct CDR3 sequences in the sample, under 9% were seen once. The same sample was also used in a study of yellow fever vaccine responses in identical twins.

The source material was memory (CD45RO+) T cells sorted from blood. The receptor source for this set is a woman under 30 in good health. CDR3s include the opening cysteine and the closing phenylalanine or tryptophan. Each record gives: D gene, V gene, J gene, clone size, CDR3 DNA, CDR3 protein. The D gene is left open where the match is weak. Clone size is stated in some rows and not others, as once, few, many or a class when expanded.

D: TRBD1; V: TRBV3-1; J: TRBJ2-2; size: few; DNA: TGTGCCACAAGACAGGGCCCCGGGGAGCTGTTTTTT; CDR3: CATRQGPGELFF
D: -; V: TRBV28; J: TRBJ2-1; size: -; DNA: TGTGCCAGTTCGGGGCTCGACGGTTCCAATGAGCAGTTCTTC; CDR3: CASSGLDGSNEQFF
D: -; V: TRBV29-1; J: TRBJ2-2; size: few; DNA: TGCAGCGTTCTATCAGGGAGGAGGTCTACCGGGGAGCTGTTTTTT; CDR3: CSVLSGRRSTGELFF
D: TRBD2; V: TRBV5-5; J: TRBJ2-5; size: many; DNA: TGTGCCAGCAGCTTAGGGACTAGAATAGGGATCGGGGAGACCCAGTACTTC; CDR3: CASSLGTRIGIGETQYF
D: TRBD2; V: TRBV19; J: TRBJ2-4; size: -; DNA: TGTGCCAGTAGGCCCCCGGGAGGGATCAACATTCAGTACTTC; CDR3: CASRPPGGINIQYF
D: -; V: TRBV5-1; J: TRBJ2-7; size: many; DNA: TGCGCCAGCAGCCTGGTTTACCCGGGAGCAACCTACGAGCAGTACTTC; CDR3: CASSLVYPGATYEQYF
D: -; V: TRBV2; J: TRBJ2-3; size: few; DNA: TGTGCCAGCAGTGAATTTGGAGAGTGGGGTCAAGGGAATACGCAGTATTTT; CDR3: CASSEFGEWGQGNTQYF
D: -; V: TRBV7-2; J: TRBJ1-5; size: -; DNA: TGTGCCAGCAGCGGACGGACAAGCAATCAGCCCCAGCATTTT; CDR3: CASSGRTSNQPQHF
D: -; V: TRBV5-6; J: TRBJ2-2; size: -; DNA: TGTGCCAGCAGCAAACGACTAGTGACCGGGGAGCTGTTTTTT; CDR3: CASSKRLVTGELFF
D: -; V: TRBV4-1; J: TRBJ2-6; size: -; DNA: TGCGCCAGCAGCCATGTAGACCCCGCTGGGGCCAACGTCCTGACTTTC; CDR3: CASSHVDPAGANVLTF
D: -; V: TRBV14; J: TRBJ1-4; size: -; DNA: TGTGCCAGCAGCCAAGGGACAGCCTCTAATGAAAAACTGTTTTTT; CDR3: CASSQGTASNEKLFF
D: TRBD2; V: TRBV12-3/TRBV12-4; J: TRBJ2-3; size: few; DNA: TGTGCCAGCACCCCGAGCGGGGGGGGTCATACGCAGTATTTT; CDR3: CASTPSGGGHTQYF
D: -; V: TRBV20-1; J: TRBJ2-1; size: -; DNA: TGCAGTGCTGAGGACAGCCTCTCCTACAATGAGCAGTTCTTC; CDR3: CSAEDSLSYNEQFF
D: TRBD2; V: TRBV19; J: TRBJ2-1; size: few; DNA: TGTGCCAGTAGTATAGCGGGAGGGGTCAATGAGCAGTTCTTC; CDR3: CASSIAGGVNEQFF
D: -; V: TRBV10-3; J: TRBJ1-3; size: -; DNA: TGTGCCATCAAAAGAGGAGACTCCTCTGGAAACACCATATATTTT; CDR3: CAIKRGDSSGNTIYF
D: TRBD2; V: TRBV19; J: TRBJ2-5; size: -; DNA: TGTGCCAGTAGACGGGGGACTAGCGTTGAGACCCAGTACTTC; CDR3: CASRRGTSVETQYF
D: -; V: TRBV5-4; J: TRBJ2-1; size: -; DNA: TGTGCCAGCAGCCCACCTCGGGACTTCTCCCACTACAATGAGCAGTTCTTC; CDR3: CASSPPRDFSHYNEQFF
D: TRBD1; V: TRBV18; J: TRBJ2-2; size: many; DNA: TGCGCCAGCAGCCCGACAGGGGCGAACACCGGGGAGCTGTTTTTT; CDR3: CASSPTGANTGELFF
D: -; V: TRBV3-1; J: TRBJ1-3; size: many; DNA: TGTGCCAGCAGCCTGGGACACTCCTCTGGAAACACCATATATTTT; CDR3: CASSLGHSSGNTIYF
D: TRBD1; V: TRBV6-1; J: TRBJ1-1; size: few; DNA: TGTGCCAGCAGGGGGACAGGCGGTAACACTGAAGCTTTCTTT; CDR3: CASRGTGGNTEAFF
D: TRBD1; V: TRBV5-1; J: TRBJ2-3; size: many; DNA: TGCGCCAGCAGCTCGGGACAGCTGAGCACAGATACGCAGTATTTT; CDR3: CASSSGQLSTDTQYF
D: -; V: TRBV20-1; J: TRBJ2-2; size: few; DNA: TGCAGTGCTAGAGGTCTGGGGGCCGACACCGGGGAGCTGTTTTTT; CDR3: CSARGLGADTGELFF
D: TRBD1; V: TRBV6-2/TRBV6-3; J: TRBJ2-4; size: few; DNA: TGTGCCAGCACCAAGACCGGGACAGGGGGTAAGATTGTCATCAAAAACATTCAGTACTTC; CDR3: CASTKTGTGGKIVIKNIQYF
D: TRBD1; V: TRBV5-4; J: TRBJ1-2; size: few; DNA: TGTGCCAGCAGCTTGGGGGGACAGGGGGATGGCTACACCTTC; CDR3: CASSLGGQGDGYTF
D: -; V: TRBV14; J: TRBJ2-3; size: few; DNA: TGTGCCAGCAGCCAAAAAGGTCTCACAGATACGCAGTATTTT; CDR3: CASSQKGLTDTQYF
D: -; V: TRBV5-1; J: TRBJ2-4; size: -; DNA: TGCGCCAGCAGCATCTCGACCAAAAACATTCAGTACTTC; CDR3: CASSISTKNIQYF
D: TRBD2; V: TRBV24-1; J: TRBJ2-1; size: few; DNA: TGTGCCACCAGTGATAGGACTAGCGGGTTCTACAATGAGCAGTTCTTC; CDR3: CATSDRTSGFYNEQFF
D: -; V: TRBV3-1; J: TRBJ2-1; size: -; DNA: TGTGCCAGCAGCCTTCCGGGAAATGAGCAGTTCTTC; CDR3: CASSLPGNEQFF
D: TRBD2; V: TRBV29-1; J: TRBJ2-7; size: -; DNA: TGCAGCGTAAGGACTAGTTCAGCCTACGAGCAGTACTTC; CDR3: CSVRTSSAYEQYF
D: TRBD2; V: TRBV20-1; J: TRBJ2-1; size: many; DNA: TGCAGTGCTAAAGGGACTAGTGGATGGGACAATGAGCAGTTCTTC; CDR3: CSAKGTSGWDNEQFF
D: -; V: TRBV7-9; J: TRBJ2-1; size: -; DNA: TGTGCCAGCAGCCCCGGACCTCTCGATGAGCAGTTCTTC; CDR3: CASSPGPLDEQFF
D: TRBD1; V: TRBV12-3/TRBV12-4; J: TRBJ1-2; size: -; DNA: TGTGCCAGCAGCCCCGACAGGGTTCGCGGCTACACCTTC; CDR3: CASSPDRVRGYTF
D: -; V: TRBV9; J: TRBJ2-1; size: -; DNA: TGTGCCAGCAGTTCCCCTCGGGGGCCAAGGGTCGGTGAGCAGTTCTTC; CDR3: CASSSPRGPRVGEQFF
D: -; V: TRBV25-1; J: TRBJ1-3; size: few; DNA: TGTGCCAGCAGTGACGAAAACAGCTCTGGAAACACCATATATTTT; CDR3: CASSDENSSGNTIYF
D: -; V: TRBV2; J: TRBJ2-7; size: many; DNA: TGTGCCAGCAGGCTGACTAGTCGGGACGAGCAGTACTTC; CDR3: CASRLTSRDEQYF
D: -; V: TRBV7-8; J: TRBJ2-7; size: many; DNA: TGTGCCAGCAGCTTACGACTAGATTTAAACTACGAGCAGTACTTC; CDR3: CASSLRLDLNYEQYF
D: -; V: TRBV3-1; J: TRBJ2-4; size: -; DNA: TGTGCCAGCAGCCAGGGGGGCTTGGTGGCCAAAAACATTCAGTACTTC; CDR3: CASSQGGLVAKNIQYF
D: -; V: TRBV11-2; J: TRBJ1-3; size: many; DNA: TGTGCCAGCAGCTTGGTACGCGGCAGTAACTCTGGAAACACCATATATTTT; CDR3: CASSLVRGSNSGNTIYF
D: -; V: TRBV7-8; J: TRBJ1-1; size: many; DNA: TGTGCCAGCAGCTTGGGGGGGCCGGGCGACACTGAAGCTTTCTTT; CDR3: CASSLGGPGDTEAFF
D: -; V: TRBV6-1; J: TRBJ2-1; size: -; DNA: TGTGCCAGCAGGGGGACGAATGAGCAGTTCTTC; CDR3: CASRGTNEQFF
D: -; V: TRBV12-3/TRBV12-4; J: TRBJ1-5; size: -; DNA: TGTGCCAGCAGTGAAGGTAGCAATCAGCCCCAGCATTTT; CDR3: CASSEGSNQPQHF
D: TRBD1; V: TRBV20-1; J: TRBJ1-6; size: few; DNA: TGCAGTGCTAGTGCCGGGGGACAGGGGGTGGGATCACCCCTCCACTTT; CDR3: CSASAGGQGVGSPLHF
D: -; V: TRBV6-6; J: TRBJ2-5; size: many; DNA: TGTGCCAGCATGGGGAGAAACCAAGAGACCCAGTACTTC; CDR3: CASMGRNQETQYF
D: -; V: TRBV12-3/TRBV12-4; J: TRBJ1-1; size: few; DNA: TGTGCCAGCAGTTTAGATTCCGGGGGCTGGTCTGAAGCTTTCTTT; CDR3: CASSLDSGGWSEAFF
D: TRBD2; V: TRBV7-9; J: TRBJ2-4; size: many; DNA: TGTGCCAGCAGCCCCCGGGGGGGGGGCAAAAACATTCAGTACTTC; CDR3: CASSPRGGGKNIQYF
D: TRBD2; V: TRBV20-1; J: TRBJ2-1; size: -; DNA: TGCAGTGCTCAGACTAGCGGAATTATGAGCTCCTACAATGAGCAGTTCTTC; CDR3: CSAQTSGIMSSYNEQFF
D: TRBD2; V: TRBV6-5; J: TRBJ2-1; size: few; DNA: TGTGCCAGCAGTTACTCTGGTAGCGGGCGCGCTCCCTCCTACAATGAGCAGTTCTTC; CDR3: CASSYSGSGRAPSYNEQFF
D: TRBD1; V: TRBV11-2; J: TRBJ2-1; size: -; DNA: TGTGCCAGCAGCTTAGATCGCCAACAGGGGGCGAGGAATGAGCAGTTCTTC; CDR3: CASSLDRQQGARNEQFF
D: -; V: TRBV7-9; J: TRBJ1-5; size: many; DNA: TGTGCCAGCAGCTTAGTTGCTAAGGGGGGCGCCAATCAGCCCCAGCATTTT; CDR3: CASSLVAKGGANQPQHF
D: TRBD1; V: TRBV29-1; J: TRBJ2-7; size: many; DNA: TGCAGCGTTTTGAAGGGGGCCCCGTACGAGCAGTACTTC; CDR3: CSVLKGAPYEQYF
D: TRBD2; V: TRBV3-1; J: TRBJ2-3; size: many; DNA: TGTGCCAGCAGCCGCAAACTAGCGGGAGCTTATTCGACAGATACGCAGTATTTT; CDR3: CASSRKLAGAYSTDTQYF
D: TRBD1; V: TRBV7-9; J: TRBJ2-1; size: -; DNA: TGTGCCAGCAGCTCGGTGGGACAGGGATTCACTGAGCAGTTCTTC; CDR3: CASSSVGQGFTEQFF
D: -; V: TRBV28; J: TRBJ2-2; size: many; DNA: TGTGCCAGCAGCCTAAACAGGGTTCGGCTGTTTTTT; CDR3: CASSLNRVRLFF
D: -; V: TRBV2; J: TRBJ2-3; size: few; DNA: TGTGCCAGCAGTGGAAACAGAGGCACAGATACGCAGTATTTT; CDR3: CASSGNRGTDTQYF
D: TRBD2; V: TRBV3-1; J: TRBJ2-1; size: many; DNA: TGTGCCAGCAGCCGCGGTCTAGCGGACTACAATGAGCAGTTCTTC; CDR3: CASSRGLADYNEQFF
D: -; V: TRBV20-1; J: TRBJ1-5; size: few; DNA: TGCAGTGCTAGAAGTAAACAGGGAGCAGGTCAGCCCCAGCATTTT; CDR3: CSARSKQGAGQPQHF
D: TRBD2; V: TRBV6-1; J: TRBJ2-1; size: -; DNA: TGTGCCAGCAGCGTCCGCCCAGGGACTATCTCTGAGCAGTTCTTC; CDR3: CASSVRPGTISEQFF
D: -; V: TRBV29-1; J: TRBJ1-1; size: many; DNA: TGCAGCTCCCTCCCCCTGGGGAACACTGAAGCTTTCTTT; CDR3: CSSLPLGNTEAFF
D: -; V: TRBV10-3; J: TRBJ2-2; size: -; DNA: TGTGCCATCAGTGAACAGGAGCGCAATGTCAACACCGGGGAGCTGTTTTTT; CDR3: CAISEQERNVNTGELFF
D: TRBD2; V: TRBV4-1; J: TRBJ2-1; size: -; DNA: TGCGCCAGCAGCCAGGCAGGGACTAGCGGGAACTACAATGAGCAGTTCTTC; CDR3: CASSQAGTSGNYNEQFF